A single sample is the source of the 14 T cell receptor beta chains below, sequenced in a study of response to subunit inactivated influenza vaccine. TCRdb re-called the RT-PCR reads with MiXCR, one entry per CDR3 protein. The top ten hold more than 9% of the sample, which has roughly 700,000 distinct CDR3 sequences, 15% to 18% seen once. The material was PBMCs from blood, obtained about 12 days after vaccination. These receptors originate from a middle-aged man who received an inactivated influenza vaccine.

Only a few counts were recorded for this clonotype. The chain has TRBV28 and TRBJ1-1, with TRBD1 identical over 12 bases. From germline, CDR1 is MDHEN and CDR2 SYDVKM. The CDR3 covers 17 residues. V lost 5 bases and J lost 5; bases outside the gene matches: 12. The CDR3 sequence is CASSIILGQGARTEAFF. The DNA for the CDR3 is TGTGCCAGCAGTATTATTTTGGGACAGGGGGCAAGGACTGAAGCTTTCTTT.

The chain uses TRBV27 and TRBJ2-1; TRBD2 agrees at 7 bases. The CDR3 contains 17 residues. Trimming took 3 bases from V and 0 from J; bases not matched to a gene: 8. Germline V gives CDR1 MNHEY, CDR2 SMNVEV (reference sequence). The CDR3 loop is CASSFSRLAPSYNEQFF. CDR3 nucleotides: TGTGCCAGCAGTTTCTCTCGACTAGCCCCCTCCTACAATGAGCAGTTCTTC.

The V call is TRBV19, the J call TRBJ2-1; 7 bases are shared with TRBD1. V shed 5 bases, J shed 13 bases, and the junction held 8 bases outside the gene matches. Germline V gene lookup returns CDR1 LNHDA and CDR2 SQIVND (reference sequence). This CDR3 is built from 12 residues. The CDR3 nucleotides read TGTGCCAGTAGTCCCAACAGGGGCCCACAGTTCTTC. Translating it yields CASSPNRGPQFF.

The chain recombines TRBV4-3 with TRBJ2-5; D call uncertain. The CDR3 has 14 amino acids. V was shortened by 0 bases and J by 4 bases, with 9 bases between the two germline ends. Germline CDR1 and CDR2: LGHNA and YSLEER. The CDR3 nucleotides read TGCGCCAGCAGCCAAGACAGTTTCGCAGAGACCCAGTACTTC. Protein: CASSQDSFAETQYF.

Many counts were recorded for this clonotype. The CDR3 protein is CASSVGGLATDTQYF. The CDR3, as DNA: TGTGCCAGCAGCGTCGGGGGGCTCGCCACAGATACGCAGTATTTT. The chain is built from TRBV2 and TRBJ2-3, with a possible D match to TRBD2 (7 bases). The V and J ends lost 6 bases and 2 bases respectively, with 15 bases between them. This CDR3 contains 15 residues. Germline-derived CDR1 and CDR2 are SNHLY and FYNNEI.

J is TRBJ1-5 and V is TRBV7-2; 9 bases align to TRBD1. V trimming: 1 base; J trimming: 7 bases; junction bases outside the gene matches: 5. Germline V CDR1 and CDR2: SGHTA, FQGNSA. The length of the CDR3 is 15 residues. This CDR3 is CASSLGGQGGQPQHF. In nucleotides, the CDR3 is TGTGCCAGCAGCTTAGGGGGACAGGGTGGGCAGCCCCAGCATTTT. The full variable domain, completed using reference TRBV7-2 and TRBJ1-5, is GAGVSQSPSNKVTEKGKDVELRCDPISGHTALYWYRQSLGQGLEFLIYFQGNSAPDKSGLPSDRFSAERTGGSVSTLTIQRTQQEDSAVYLCASSLGGQGGQPQHFGDGTRLSIL.

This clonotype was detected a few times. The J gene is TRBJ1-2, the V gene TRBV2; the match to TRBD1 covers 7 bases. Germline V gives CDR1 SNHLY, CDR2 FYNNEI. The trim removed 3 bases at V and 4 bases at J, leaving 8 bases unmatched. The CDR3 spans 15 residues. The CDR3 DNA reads TGTGCCAGCAGTGATGTATTAGGGGGCAGCTATGGCTACACCTTC. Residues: CASSDVLGGSYGYTF.

The CDR3 sequence: CASSYRQHQETQYF. CDR3 in DNA: TGTGCCAGCAGCTACAGACAGCACCAAGAGACCCAGTACTTC. The J gene is TRBJ2-5, the V gene TRBV7-8, with a weak D call TRBD1 (5 bases). This CDR3 has 14 residues. Trimming pared 4 bases from V and 0 bases from J, leaving 9 bases between. Germline V gene data show CDR1 as SGHVS and CDR2 as FQNEAQ.

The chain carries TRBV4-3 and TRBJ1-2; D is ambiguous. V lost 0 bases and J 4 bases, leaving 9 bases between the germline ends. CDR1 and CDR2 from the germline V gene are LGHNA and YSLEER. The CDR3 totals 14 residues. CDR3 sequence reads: CASSQELAGYGYTF. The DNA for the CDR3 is TGCGCCAGCAGCCAAGAGCTTGCGGGCTATGGCTACACCTTC.

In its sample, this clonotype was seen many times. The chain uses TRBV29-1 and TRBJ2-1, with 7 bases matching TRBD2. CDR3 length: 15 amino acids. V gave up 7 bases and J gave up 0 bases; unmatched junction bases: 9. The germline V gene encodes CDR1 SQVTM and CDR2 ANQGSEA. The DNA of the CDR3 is TGCAGCGGAGAAGACAGCGGGAACTCCTACAATGAGCAGTTCTTC. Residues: CSGEDSGNSYNEQFF.

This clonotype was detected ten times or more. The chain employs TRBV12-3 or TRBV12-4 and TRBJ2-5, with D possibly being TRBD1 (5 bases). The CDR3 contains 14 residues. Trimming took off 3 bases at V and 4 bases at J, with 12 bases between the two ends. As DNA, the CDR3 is TGTGCCAGCAGTTTTTCGGCTCAGGGAGAGACCCAGTACTTC. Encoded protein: CASSFSAQGETQYF.

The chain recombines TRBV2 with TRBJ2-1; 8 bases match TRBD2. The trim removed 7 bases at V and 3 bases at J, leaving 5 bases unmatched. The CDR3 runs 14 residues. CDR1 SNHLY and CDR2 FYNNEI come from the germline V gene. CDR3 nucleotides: TGTGCCAGCAAAGCGGGAGATAACTACAATGAGCAGTTCTTC. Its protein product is CASKAGDNYNEQFF. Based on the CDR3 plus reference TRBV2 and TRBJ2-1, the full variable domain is EPEVTQTPSHQVTQMGQEVILRCVPISNHLYFYWYRQILGQKVEFLVSFYNNEISEKSEIFDDQFSVERPDGSNFTLKIRSTKLEDSAMYFCASKAGDNYNEQFFGPGTRLTVL.

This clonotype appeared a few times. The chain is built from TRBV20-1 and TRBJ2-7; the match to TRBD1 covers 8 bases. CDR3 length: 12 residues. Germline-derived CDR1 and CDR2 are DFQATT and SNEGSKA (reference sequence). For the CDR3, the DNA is TGCACCCCACAGGGGGAAGGCTACGAGCAGTACTTC. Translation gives CTPQGEGYEQYF.

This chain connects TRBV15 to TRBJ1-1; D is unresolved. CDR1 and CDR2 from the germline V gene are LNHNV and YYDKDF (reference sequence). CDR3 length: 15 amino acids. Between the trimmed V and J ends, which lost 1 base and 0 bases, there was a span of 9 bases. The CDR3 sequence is CATSRAAGLNTEAFF. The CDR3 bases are TGTGCCACCAGCAGAGCCGCAGGCTTGAACACTGAAGCTTTCTTT.